This T cell receptor beta chain was observed in a study of metastatic and nonmetastatic thyroid tumors (dated by TCRdb to the early 2020s). With respect to the entire study: The researchers compared repertoires between peripheral blood samples and tumor or nodule tissue samples from patients with malignant or benign thyroid disease.

None of the patients had been given any treatment before thyroid surgery. Using T-cell receptor beta sequencing, the study looked back at clinical samples from patients collected from about 2011 to 2019. Results the study describes overall, beyond this receptor: In both blood and tumor samples, malignant tumors were reported to have significantly higher TCR beta diversity than benign nodules.

Library preparation was by PCR. TCRdb records Illumina HiSeq 4000 as the sequencer. High-throughput sequencing was used to profile the TCR beta-chain CDR3 region of every patient. Per the original workflow: Drawing on CDR3 differences between clinicopathological groups, the researchers built a classifier meant to tell apart patients with distant-metastatic papillary thyroid cancer. Repertoire diversity was assessed with the Shannon index, and tumor-blood repertoire similarity with the Morisita-Horn index. The public sequencing data were trimmed at Q25 with fastp and processed into clonotypes with MiXCR by TCRdb, which kept only in-frame beta chains. The V and J calls, along with clone size, are taken from TCRdb and not from the paper's own processing. The sample profile shows about 16,000 clones; 24% of them were found once. The ten largest clones represent around an eighth of the sample. Via the germline V gene, CDR1 is SGHDT and CDR2 YYEEEE. The junction carries 7 bases between V and J, which are trimmed by 0 bases and 1 base respectively. From the cysteine up to the phenylalanine, the CDR3 has a length of 14 residues. Kept here is only the CDR3 DNA, which spans 42 bases and is read in frame from base 1.

This clone was counted many times. Its target antigen remains unknown. Nothing much larger sits one base from this clone, and base qualities are not available. This clonotype originated in a male donor with papillary thyroid cancer or a benign thyroid nodule (not recorded which). Some clones in this sample may be carry-over from other donors' samples. The rearrangement combines TRBV5-6 with TRBJ2-5; confidence is insufficient to name the D gene. Sequenced: tumor tissue. In nucleotides, the sequence is TGTGCCAGCAGCTTGGCCGCAACCCAAGAGACCCAGTACTTC. It specifies CASSLAATQETQYF.